This T cell receptor (beta chain) was documented in a study of tumor-infiltrating lymphocytes in primary liver carcinoma. The wider study: Male and female patients aged 30 to 69 years made up the cohort.

Priming with a constant-region primer yielded TCR beta cDNA from 400 to 500 ng total RNA. Libraries covering TCR beta were generated through three nested multiplex PCR rounds (using a slightly modified ARM-PCR). With TRBV1-TRBV30 forward primers and a C-beta reverse primer, the first two PCR rounds were run for 9 to 10 cycles each. MiXCR, applied by TCRdb to the multiplex PCR reads, yields one record per CDR3 protein. Here the sample spans around 99,000 distinct CDR3 sequences, about 70% being singletons. V gave up 6 bases and J gave up 4 bases; unmatched junction bases: 9. This CDR3 region has 17 residues. Germline V gene data show CDR1 as MDHEN and CDR2 as SYDVKM. DNA and RNA were both co-extracted from about 19-30 mg of bulk tissue that had not been sorted.

The sequence came from a man aged 35 to 55 with primary liver carcinoma and hepatitis B virus infection. V usage is TRBV28 and J usage is TRBJ2-2; the match to TRBD1 covers 12 bases. The sequenced sample was tumor-adjacent normal liver tissue. This chain's CDR3 is CASRRGQGAGSTGELFF. The CDR3, as DNA: TGTGCCAGCAGAAGGGGACAGGGGGCGGGGAGCACCGGGGAGCTGTTTTTT.